This paragraph covers one TCR beta chain sequence. The antigen remains undetermined. The sample comes from a study of beta chain features in type 1 diabetes. Study-wide findings and caveats: Moderate but significant shortening of TCRB CDR3s was recorded in all four CD4+ subsets from Type 1 diabetes patients. It was among patients, rather than healthy donors, that naive, central memory and Treg TCRB repertoires appeared more similar. Type 1 diabetes patients showed fewer insertions and more deletions at VDJ junctions.

Germline CDR1 is MNHNS and CDR2 is SASEGT. The CDR3 loop spans 14 amino acids. Trimming shortened V by 6 bases and J by 3 bases, and 12 bases separated the two germline ends. CD45RO/CCR7/CD25/CD127/CD95/CD27 sorting isolated CD4+ naive, central memory, regulatory and stem cell-like memory cells. Every bit of the isolated RNA underwent reverse transcription, so sequencing read expressed TCRB transcripts. Clones were read by immunoSEQ multiplex PCR, and TCRdb kept only the in-frame ones, dropping some. The data hold about 650,000 clones, with 9.5% to 15% observed a single time. The source material was naive CD4+ T cells from blood. The rearrangement joins TRBV6-1 to TRBJ2-1; D might be TRBD2 (5 bases). The clonotype was recovered from a man aged 30 to 39 with type 1 diabetes. CDR3 loop: CASRELGIYNEQFF. In nucleotides, the CDR3 is TGTGCCAGCAGGGAACTCGGGATCTACAATGAGCAGTTCTTC.